This entry lists 16 T cell receptor beta chains sequenced from one sample in a study of T cells after yellow fever vaccination. One entry per CDR3 protein, called by TCRdb with MiXCR from the 5' RACE reads. The sample has a few hundred thousand distinct CDR3 sequences, around 9.3% seen once. Specimen: CD4+ T cells sorted from PBMCs, collected 5 days after the yellow fever booster vaccination. Receptors originate from a man in his late teens or twenties who received the YFV17D yellow fever vaccine.

The chain links TRBV5-4 to TRBJ2-7; possible D gene TRBD2, 5 bases. CDR3 length: 14 amino acids. CDR1 and CDR2 from the germline V gene are SGHNT and YYREEE (reference sequence). V was clipped by 4 bases and J by 4 bases, with 15 bases between them. The chain's CDR3 is CASSASGNFYEQYV. The DNA for the CDR3 is TGTGCCAGCAGCGCCTCCGGGAACTTTTACGAGCAGTACGTC.

Only a few counts were recorded for this clonotype. The gene calls are TRBV4-1 and TRBJ1-2; D is possibly TRBD1 (5 bases). Per the germline V gene, CDR1 is MGHRA and CDR2 is YSYEKL. V dropped 6 bases and J dropped 6 bases, with 14 bases sitting between them. The length of the CDR3 is 13 residues. CDR3: CASSQLTEDGYTF. The CDR3 DNA sequence: TGCGCCAGCAGTCAACTGACAGAGGATGGCTACACCTTC.

The chain uses TRBV20-1 and TRBJ2-3; D possibly uses TRBD1 or TRBD2 (5 bases each). Germline CDR1 and CDR2: DFQATT and SNEGSKA (reference sequence). This CDR3 contains 15 residues. V was cut by 6 bases and J by 4 bases, with 20 bases left in between. This chain's CDR3 is CSALRWGVGADTQYF. CDR3 nucleotides: TGCAGTGCCCTACGCTGGGGAGTGGGGGCAGATACGCAGTATTTT.

In regard to this clonotype: This may come from a read error, since a much larger clone is one base off. The gene calls are TRBV11-3 and TRBJ2-1, with a tentative D call TRBD1 (6 bases). Deletions cut 1 base from V and 3 bases from J, with 10 bases between. The CDR3 is 15 residues long. Germline CDR1 and CDR2: SGHNT and YENEEA. The CDR3 nucleotides read TGTGCCAGCAGCTTAGGGCAGGGGATCTACAATGAGCAGTTCTTC. Protein sequence: CASSLGQGIYNEQFF.

This clonotype turned up a few times. This chain joins TRBV9 and TRBJ2-1, with 9 bases matching TRBD2. The CDR3 has 17 amino acids. The germline V gene has CDR1 SGDLS and CDR2 YYNGEE. Losses at the gene ends were 4 bases for V and 4 bases for J; bases not matched to a gene: 12. The CDR3 here is CASSPPSVSGGYNEQFF. CDR3 nucleotide sequence: TGTGCCAGCAGCCCCCCCTCGGTTAGCGGGGGTTACAATGAGCAGTTCTTC.

This clonotype occurred a few times. The chain uses TRBV7-2 and TRBJ1-4, with 8 bases identical to TRBD1. CDR1 and CDR2 (germline): SGHTA, FQGNSA. V shed 6 bases and J 8 bases; nucleotides not matched to a gene: 5. The CDR3 has 13 residues. The CDR3 protein is CASSSDRGEKLFF. The DNA of the CDR3 is TGTGCCAGCAGTTCAGACAGGGGCGAAAAACTGTTTTTT.

The V gene is TRBV6-2 or TRBV6-3, the J gene TRBJ2-5; 8 nucleotides agree with TRBD1. The CDR3 consists of 15 residues. CDR1 is MNHEY, CDR2 SVGEGT, per germline. With 2 bases clipped from V and 5 bases from J, the junction kept 7 bases outside the gene matches. The CDR3 nucleotides read TGTGCCAGCAGTTACCGAACAGGGGGTCACGAGACCCAGTACTTC. Residues: CASSYRTGGHETQYF.

This chain links TRBV3-1 with TRBJ2-7, with a tentative D call TRBD1 (5 bases). Germline CDR1 LGHDT, CDR2 YNNKEL (reference sequence). The CDR3 runs 13 residues. V lost 3 bases, J lost 6 bases, and 12 bases lay in between. CDR3 DNA sequence: TGTGCCAGCAGCCAGAAACAGGATTCCGAGCAGTACTTC. Protein product: CASSQKQDSEQYF.

This clonotype showed up just a few times. The genes are TRBV7-9 and TRBJ1-1, with TRBD1 matching 7 bases. CDR1 and CDR2 (germline): SEHNR, FQNEAQ (reference sequence). The J segment lost 2 bases and the V segment lost 4 bases, leaving 7 bases of the junction unmatched. CDR3 size: 15 residues. In DNA form, the CDR3 reads TGTGCCAGCAGCTATGGGGGACAGATAAACACTGAAGCTTTCTTT. Translation gives CASSYGGQINTEAFF.

This clonotype showed up many times. The chain links TRBV12-3 or TRBV12-4 to TRBJ2-1; no definite D call. The length of the CDR3 is 13 residues. The V and J ends lost 3 bases and 6 bases respectively, with 9 bases between them. CDR3 coding DNA: TGTGCCAGCAGTTTCCCCTCGGGCAATGAGCAGTTCTTC. It encodes CASSFPSGNEQFF.

This clonotype turned up a few times. The rearrangement uses TRBV6-5 and TRBJ1-2; D gene unclear. CDR1 and CDR2 from the germline V gene are MNHEY and SVGAGI. Deletions cut 5 bases from V and 2 bases from J, with 9 bases between. The CDR3 contains 13 residues. The CDR3 DNA is TGTGCCAGCAGTGAGGTGGGAAACTATGGCTACACCTTC. The encoded protein is CASSEVGNYGYTF.

The rearrangement uses TRBV6-5 and TRBJ2-2; D is perhaps TRBD2 (6 bases). The CDR3 is made up of 13 amino acids. Germline values: CDR1 MNHEY, CDR2 SVGAGI. Trimming cost V 6 bases and J 7 bases, with 12 bases left between them. The CDR3 is CASRILANGELFF. CDR3 nucleotides: TGTGCCAGCAGGATTCTAGCGAACGGGGAGCTGTTTTTT.

J is TRBJ2-7 and V is TRBV28; 10 bases are shared with TRBD1. V shed 6 bases and J 5 bases; nucleotides not matched to a gene: 10. Germline V gene lookup returns CDR1 MDHEN and CDR2 SYDVKM. There are 15 residues in the CDR3. The CDR3 coding sequence is TGTGCCAGCAGACGACAGGGGGCGATTCTCGACGAGCAGTACGTC. Its translation: CASRRQGAILDEQYV.

This clonotype occurred many times. V and J are TRBV25-1 and TRBJ2-3, with 9 bases that match TRBD2. The CDR3 has 14 amino acids. Germline-derived CDR1 and CDR2 are MGHDK and SYGVNS. J lost 3 bases, V lost 6 bases, and 4 bases had no gene match. In DNA, the CDR3 is TGTGCCAGCAGCCGAGCGGGGGGAACAGATACGCAGTATTTT. Protein product: CASSRAGGTDTQYF.

The gene calls are TRBV15 and TRBJ1-3; D call uncertain. Germline loops: CDR1 LNHNV, CDR2 YYDKDF (reference sequence). V shed 0 bases and J shed 0 bases, with 6 bases lying between them. CDR3 length: 15 residues. DNA of the CDR3: TGTGCCACCAGCAGAGATCGCATCTCTGGAAACACCATATATTTT. It specifies CATSRDRISGNTIYF.

This clonotype was observed a few times. The chain is built from TRBV20-1 and TRBJ2-5, with D unresolved. Trimming left V 1 base short and J 4 bases short, with 16 bases between. The germline V gene has CDR1 DFQATT and CDR2 SNEGSKA (reference sequence). This CDR3 is built from 15 residues. In nucleotides, the CDR3 is TGCAGTGCTAGAGCCGGTTATGGGCGCGGAGAGACCCAGTACTTC. Translation gives CSARAGYGRGETQYF.